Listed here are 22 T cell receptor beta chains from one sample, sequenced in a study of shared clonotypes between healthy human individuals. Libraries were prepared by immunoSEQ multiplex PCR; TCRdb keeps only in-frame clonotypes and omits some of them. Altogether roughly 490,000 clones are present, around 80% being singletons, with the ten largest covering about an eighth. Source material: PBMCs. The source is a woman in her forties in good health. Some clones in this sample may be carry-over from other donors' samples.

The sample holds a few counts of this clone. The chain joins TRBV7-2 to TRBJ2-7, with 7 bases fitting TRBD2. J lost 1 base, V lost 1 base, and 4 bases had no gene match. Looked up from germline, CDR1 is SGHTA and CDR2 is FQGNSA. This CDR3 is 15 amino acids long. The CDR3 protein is CASSLGSGRSYEQYF. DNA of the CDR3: TGTGCCAGCAGCTTAGGTAGCGGGCGATCCTACGAGCAGTACTTC.

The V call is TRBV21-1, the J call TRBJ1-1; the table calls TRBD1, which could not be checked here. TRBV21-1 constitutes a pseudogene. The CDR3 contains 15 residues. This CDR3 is CASSYLTGRVTEAFF. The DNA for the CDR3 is TGTGCCAGCAGCTACCTGACAGGGAGAGTCACTGAAGCTTTCTTT.

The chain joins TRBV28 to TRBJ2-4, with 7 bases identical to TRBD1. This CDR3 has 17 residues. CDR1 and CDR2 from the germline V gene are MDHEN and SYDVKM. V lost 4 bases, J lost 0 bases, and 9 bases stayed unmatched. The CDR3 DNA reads TGTGCCAGCAGTTCCACAGGGGACCCCCTAGCCAAAAACATTCAGTACTTC. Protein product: CASSSTGDPLAKNIQYF.

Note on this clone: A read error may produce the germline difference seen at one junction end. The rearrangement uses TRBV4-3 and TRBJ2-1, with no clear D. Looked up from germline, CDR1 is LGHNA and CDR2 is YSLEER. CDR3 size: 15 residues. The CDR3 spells CASSQGPSSYNGQFF. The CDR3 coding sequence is TGCGCCAGCAGCCAAGGGCCCTCCTCCTACAATGGGCAGTTCTTC.

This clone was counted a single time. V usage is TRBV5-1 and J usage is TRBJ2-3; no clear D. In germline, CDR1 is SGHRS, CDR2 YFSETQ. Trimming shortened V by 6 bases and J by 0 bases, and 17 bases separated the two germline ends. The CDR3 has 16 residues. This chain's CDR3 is CASKGLPSSSTDTQYF. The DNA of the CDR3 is TGCGCCAGCAAAGGATTACCGTCATCTAGCACAGATACGCAGTATTTT.

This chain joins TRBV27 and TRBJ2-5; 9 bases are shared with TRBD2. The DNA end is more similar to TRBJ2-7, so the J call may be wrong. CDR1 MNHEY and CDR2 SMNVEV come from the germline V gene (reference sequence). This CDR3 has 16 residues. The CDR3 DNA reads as TGTGCCAGCAGTGCCTATAGCGGGAGAAACACCTACGAGCAGTACTTC. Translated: CASSAYSGRNTYEQYF.

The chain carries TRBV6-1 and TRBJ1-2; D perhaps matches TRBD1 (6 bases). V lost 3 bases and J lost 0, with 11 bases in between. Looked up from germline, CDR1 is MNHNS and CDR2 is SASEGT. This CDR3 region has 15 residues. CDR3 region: CASSDWGRPNYGYTF. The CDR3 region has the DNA TGTGCCAGCAGTGACTGGGGGCGACCTAACTATGGCTACACCTTC.

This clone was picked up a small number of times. The chain's CDR3 is CASSYSIGWSDEQYF. The CDR3 nucleotides read TGTGCCAGCAGTTACTCGATAGGTTGGTCGGACGAGCAGTACTTC. V and J are TRBV6-5 and TRBJ2-5; D is unclear. With the DNA end fitting TRBJ2-7 better, the J assignment may be wrong. CDR1 is MNHEY and CDR2 is SVGAGI in the germline V gene. The CDR3 sequence is 15 residues long.

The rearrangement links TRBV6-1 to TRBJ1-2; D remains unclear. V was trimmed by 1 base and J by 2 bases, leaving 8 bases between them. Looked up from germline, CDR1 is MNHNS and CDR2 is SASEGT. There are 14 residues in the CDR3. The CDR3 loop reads CASSEVRRNYGYTF. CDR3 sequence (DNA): TGTGCCAGCAGTGAAGTACGGCGGAACTATGGCTACACCTTC.

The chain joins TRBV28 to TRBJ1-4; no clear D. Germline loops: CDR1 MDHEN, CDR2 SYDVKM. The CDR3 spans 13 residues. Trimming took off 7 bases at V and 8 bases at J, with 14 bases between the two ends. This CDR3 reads CASTQVGSEKLFF. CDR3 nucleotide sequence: TGTGCCAGCACCCAAGTAGGGAGCGAAAAACTGTTTTTT.

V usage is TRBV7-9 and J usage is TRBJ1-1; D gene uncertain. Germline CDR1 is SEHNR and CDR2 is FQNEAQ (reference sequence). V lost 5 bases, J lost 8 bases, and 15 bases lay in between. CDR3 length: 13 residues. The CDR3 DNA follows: TGTGCCAGCAGCCAAGATGCCCTCGGAGAAGCTTTCTTT. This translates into CASSQDALGEAFF.

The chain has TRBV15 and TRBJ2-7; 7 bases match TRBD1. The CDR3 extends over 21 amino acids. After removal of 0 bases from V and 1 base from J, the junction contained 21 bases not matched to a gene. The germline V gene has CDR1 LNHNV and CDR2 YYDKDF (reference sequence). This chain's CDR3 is CATSRDVRRQGVNRASYEQYF. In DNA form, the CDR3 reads TGTGCCACCAGCAGAGATGTGCGGAGACAGGGAGTCAATCGGGCATCCTACGAGCAGTACTTC.

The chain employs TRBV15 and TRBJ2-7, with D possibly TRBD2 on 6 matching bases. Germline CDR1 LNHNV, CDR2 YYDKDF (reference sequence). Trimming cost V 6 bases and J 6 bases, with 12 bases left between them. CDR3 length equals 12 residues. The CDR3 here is CATRTGRGEQYF. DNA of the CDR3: TGTGCCACCAGGACCGGGAGAGGCGAGCAGTACTTC.

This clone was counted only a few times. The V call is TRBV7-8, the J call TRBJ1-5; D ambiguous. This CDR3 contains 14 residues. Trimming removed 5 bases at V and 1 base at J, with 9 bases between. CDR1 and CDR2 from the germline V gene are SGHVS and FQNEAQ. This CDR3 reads CASSPGRSNQPQHF. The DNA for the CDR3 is TGTGCCAGCAGCCCTGGACGGAGCAATCAGCCCCAGCATTTT.

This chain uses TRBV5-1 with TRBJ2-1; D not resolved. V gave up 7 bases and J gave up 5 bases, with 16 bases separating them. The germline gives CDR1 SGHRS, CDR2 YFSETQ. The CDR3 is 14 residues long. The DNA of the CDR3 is TGCGCCAGCGTCCCAGGCCGGCCACACAATGAGCAGTTCTTC. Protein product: CASVPGRPHNEQFF.

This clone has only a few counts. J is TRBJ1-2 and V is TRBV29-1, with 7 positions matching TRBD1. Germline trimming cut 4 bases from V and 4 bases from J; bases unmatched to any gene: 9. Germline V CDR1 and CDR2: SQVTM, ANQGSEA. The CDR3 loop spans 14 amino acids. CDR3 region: CSVGQGEVSYGYTF. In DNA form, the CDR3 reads TGCAGCGTTGGTCAGGGGGAAGTCAGCTATGGCTACACCTTC.

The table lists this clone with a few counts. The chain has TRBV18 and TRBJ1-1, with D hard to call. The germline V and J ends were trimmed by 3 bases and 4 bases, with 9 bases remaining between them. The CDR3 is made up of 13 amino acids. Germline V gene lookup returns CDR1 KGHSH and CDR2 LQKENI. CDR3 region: CASSPEESTEAFF. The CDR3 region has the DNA TGTGCCAGCTCACCCGAGGAATCCACTGAAGCTTTCTTT.

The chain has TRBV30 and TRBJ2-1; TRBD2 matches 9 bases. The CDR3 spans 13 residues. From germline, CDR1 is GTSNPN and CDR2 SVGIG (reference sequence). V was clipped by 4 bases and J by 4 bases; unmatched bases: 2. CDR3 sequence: CAWTSGMYNEQFF. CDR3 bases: TGTGCCTGGACTAGCGGGATGTACAATGAGCAGTTCTTC. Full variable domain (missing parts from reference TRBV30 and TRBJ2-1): SQTIHQWPATLVQPVGSPLSLECTVEGTSNPNLYWYRQAAGRGLQLLFYSVGIGQISSEVPQNLSASRPQDRQFILSSKKLLLSDSGFYLCAWTSGMYNEQFFGPGTRLTVL.

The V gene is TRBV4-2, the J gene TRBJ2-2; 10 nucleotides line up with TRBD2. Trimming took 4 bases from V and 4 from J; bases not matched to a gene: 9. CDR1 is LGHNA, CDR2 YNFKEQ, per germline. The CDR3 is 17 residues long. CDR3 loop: CASSRGEREGRTGELFF. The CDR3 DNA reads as TGTGCCAGCAGCCGAGGGGAGCGGGAGGGCCGCACCGGGGAGCTGTTTTTT.

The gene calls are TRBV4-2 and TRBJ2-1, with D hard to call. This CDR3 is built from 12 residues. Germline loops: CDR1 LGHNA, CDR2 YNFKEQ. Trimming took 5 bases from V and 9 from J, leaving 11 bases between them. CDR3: CASSTRSGEQFF. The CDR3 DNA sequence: TGTGCCAGCAGCACCCGGTCTGGTGAGCAGTTCTTC.

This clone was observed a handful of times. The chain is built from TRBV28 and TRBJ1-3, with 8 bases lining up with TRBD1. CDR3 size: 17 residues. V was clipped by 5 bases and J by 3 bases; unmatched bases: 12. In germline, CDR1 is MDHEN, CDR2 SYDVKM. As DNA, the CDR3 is TGTGCCAGCAGTAGCATAGGACAGGGTTTATTTGGAAACACCATATATTTT. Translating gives CASSSIGQGLFGNTIYF.

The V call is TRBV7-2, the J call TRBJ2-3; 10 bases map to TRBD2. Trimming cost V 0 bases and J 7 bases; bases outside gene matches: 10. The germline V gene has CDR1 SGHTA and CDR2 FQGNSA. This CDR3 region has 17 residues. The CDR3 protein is CASSLAPITSGENTQYF. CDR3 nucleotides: TGTGCCAGCAGCTTAGCGCCGATCACTAGCGGGGAGAATACGCAGTATTTT.